This T cell receptor beta chain was sequenced during a study of T cell repertoires in ileal Crohn's disease. Turning to the study itself: About half received postoperative treatment, approximately 12 with thiopurines and around 20 anti-TNF.

Regarding the study as a whole: Endoscopic recurrence occurred in every patient whose clonality exceeded 26.8%. Mucosal expansions were suggested to be mainly CD8 T cells. Active smokers at surgery had more clonal expansions than non-smokers.

As for this clone: As yet, its antigen is unknown.

TCRdb keeps only in-frame clones here, not all; method: immunoSEQ multiplex PCR. The sample consists of about 14,000 clones, approximately 70% of them appearing once. Trimming took 6 bases from V and 5 from J; bases not matched to a gene: 9. The CDR3 contains 14 residues. Germline-derived CDR1 and CDR2 are MNHEY and SVGAGI. V and J are TRBV6-5 and TRBJ2-5; 7 bases line up with TRBD2. Sequenced input: ileal tissue. The sequence derives from an adult with Crohn's disease. The DNA for the CDR3 is TGTGCCAGCAGACAACCGGGGGGAATCGAGACCCAGTACTTC. It specifies CASRQPGGIETQYF.